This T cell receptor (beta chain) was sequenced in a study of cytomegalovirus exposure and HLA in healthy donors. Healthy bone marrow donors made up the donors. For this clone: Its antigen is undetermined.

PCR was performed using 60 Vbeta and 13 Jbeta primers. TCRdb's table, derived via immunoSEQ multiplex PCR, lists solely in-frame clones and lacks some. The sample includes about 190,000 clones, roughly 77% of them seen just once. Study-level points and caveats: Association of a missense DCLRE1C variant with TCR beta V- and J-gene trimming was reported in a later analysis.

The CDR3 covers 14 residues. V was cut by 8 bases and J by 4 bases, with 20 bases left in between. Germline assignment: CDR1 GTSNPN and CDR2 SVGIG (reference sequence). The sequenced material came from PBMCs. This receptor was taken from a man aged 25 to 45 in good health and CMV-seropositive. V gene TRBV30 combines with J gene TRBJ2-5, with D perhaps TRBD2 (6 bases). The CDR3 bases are TGTGCCCTCAGGTGGGGGGAGAAAGGAGAGACCCAGTACTTC. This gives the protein CALRWGEKGETQYF.